One TCR beta chain is described in this entry. In the PCR, 60 Vbeta and 13 Jbeta primers were used. Profiled with immunoSEQ multiplex PCR; TCRdb holds only in-frame clones, not every one. The sample records under 45,000 clones, approximately 80% being singletons. Donors sampled were nominally healthy, though unrecorded immune exposures were likely. This record belongs to a study of cytomegalovirus exposure and HLA in healthy donors. Across the whole study: Earlier findings included 100 million to 130 million unique TCR beta sequences obtained from 150 million to 200 million T cells.

The CDR3 contains 17 residues. The chain is built from TRBV21-1 and TRBJ2-4; no DNA check was done on the table's D call, TRBD1. TRBV21-1 is shown as a pseudogene. The sample comprised PBMCs. The clonotype was recovered from a man younger than 40 in good health and CMV-seronegative. CDR3 DNA sequence: TGTGCCAGCAGCGTATTGGGACAGTTTATAGCCAAAAACATTCAGTACTTC. Translated, it gives CASSVLGQFIAKNIQYF.